This TCR beta chain was captured in a study of Ad26.COV2.S vaccination and SARS-CoV-2 variants. General study findings and limits: Measurement of non-spike TCR breadth gave similar results in vaccine and placebo recipients. Estimates derived from TCR breadth and depth analyses may have underestimated total T cell responses. There was reportedly substantial breadth in spike-specific CD8+ and CD4+ T cell responses after vaccination. Vaccine recipients showed a spike-specific TCR breadth that was higher than in placebo recipients.

Noted treatment: approximately 18 received Ad26.COV2.S at low or high dose, single or two shots; 5 received placebo; per-sample allocation not given. The investigators took samples on day 63 after the first vaccine or placebo injection. TCRdb's copy holds only in-frame clones and misses some; the assay was immunoSEQ multiplex PCR. The sample holds some 340,000 clones; 85% to 90% are singletons and the top ten take 1.5% to 2.5%. The germline V and J ends were trimmed by 7 bases and 8 bases, with 17 bases remaining between them. The CDR3 length is 13 residues. Germline V CDR1 and CDR2: MNHEY, SVGAGI. Concerning this clone: Its antigen is unidentified.

The chain couples TRBV6-5 to TRBJ1-2, with D possibly matching TRBD1 (5 bases). The sample was peripheral blood, taken in a trial of Ad26.COV2.S vaccine versus placebo. The sequence was collected from a person between 18 and 60 years old who received the Ad26.COV2.S COVID-19 vaccine or a placebo. CDR3: CASTPKAGKGYTF. The CDR3 DNA is TGTGCCAGCACCCCTAAAGCAGGGAAAGGCTACACCTTC.